This section outlines one T cell receptor beta chain sequence together with its context. Its antigen is unidentified. The table came from immunoSEQ multiplex PCR; TCRdb's copy has only in-frame clones and leaves some out. Of under 1,100,000 clones listed, roughly 80% were seen once; the top ten hold about 1.4%. This CDR3 is built from 14 residues. Trimming pared 7 bases from V and 0 bases from J, leaving 10 bases between. Per the germline V gene, CDR1 is SGHDN and CDR2 is FVKESK. The entry originates in a study of shared clonotypes between healthy human individuals. Study results and limitations: Enrolling few donors narrowed the genetic and exposure-history diversity that was represented. In the sorted subsets, rarefaction showed sequencing was incomplete despite large depth.

Sequenced material: memory CD4+ T cells sorted from blood. Subset reported: CD45RA-negative fraction. The TCR was taken from a man aged 18 to 29 in good health. This sequence joins TRBV14 and TRBJ2-1, with D maybe TRBD2 (6 bases). The chain's CDR3 is CASNPGGSYNEQFF. The CDR3 bases are TGTGCCAGCAATCCCGGGGGCTCCTACAATGAGCAGTTCTTC.